The clone carrying this TCR beta chain appeared once. Its antigen is currently unknown. V shed 2 bases and J shed 7 bases, with 20 bases lying between them. Germline values: CDR1 KGHSH, CDR2 LQKENI. This CDR3 has 17 residues. Assay used: immunoSEQ multiplex PCR; TCRdb lists only in-frame clones, some missing. The sample lists more than 35,000 clones, roughly 80% seen once, with about a fifth in the top ten. The data derive from a study of CD4 T cells in relation to SARS-CoV-2 and coronaviruses. The TCR sequence derives from an adult with COVID-19. This chain joins TRBV18 and TRBJ1-4; the D gene is possibly TRBD1 (5 bases). Sequencing input: memory CD4+ T cells from PBMCs, cultured in vitro. The CDR3 nucleotides are TGTGCCAGCTCACCAAGCGTCATCAGGGAAAGTGGTGAAAAACTGTTTTTT. Translating gives CASSPSVIRESGEKLFF.